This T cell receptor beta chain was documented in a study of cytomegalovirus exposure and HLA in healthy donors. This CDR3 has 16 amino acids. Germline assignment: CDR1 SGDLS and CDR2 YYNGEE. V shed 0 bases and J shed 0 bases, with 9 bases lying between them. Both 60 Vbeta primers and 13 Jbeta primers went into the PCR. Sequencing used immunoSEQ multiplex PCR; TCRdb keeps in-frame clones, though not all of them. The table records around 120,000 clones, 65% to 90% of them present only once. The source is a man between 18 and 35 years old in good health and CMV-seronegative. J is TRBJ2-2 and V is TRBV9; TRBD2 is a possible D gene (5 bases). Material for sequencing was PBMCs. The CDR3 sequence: CASSVGGFANTGELFF. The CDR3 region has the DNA TGTGCCAGCAGCGTAGGAGGGTTCGCGAACACCGGGGAGCTGTTTTTT.